The sequence of this TCR beta chain was determined in a study of cytomegalovirus exposure and HLA in healthy donors (dated by TCRdb to 2016 to 2017). Background on the whole study: An earlier analysis of approximately 640 of the donors reported more than 250 Gb of sequence data and some 120 million unique TCR beta sequences from approximately 180 million T cells. Typing coverage differed by locus: A, B, C, DRB1 and DQB1 were typed in about 629-640 donors, DQA1 in around 500, DPA1 in around 580, and DPB1 in 472. Because of strong linkage in the cohort, five DR-DQ haplotypes were treated as single units for association and clustering. An early release covering about 600 HLA-typed donors comprised approximately 300 gigabases of sequencing data and around 80 million unique TCR sequences. Rather than using new phenotypic data, the later analysis identified candidate immune exposures from TCR beta sequences and from how often those sequences occurred across donors. To predict cytomegalovirus infection status, the study brought together high-throughput TCR immunosequencing, statistical association of individual TCRs with disease status, and machine learning. Every repertoire in the discovery cohort had been generated on one and the same sequencing platform. To study patterns of TCR occurrence, a later analysis re-analyzed previously published TCR beta repertoires from 650 to 750 donors and added high-resolution HLA genotyping. Along with the approximately 670-subject first cohort, a separate validation cohort of over a hundred different subjects was used. The study aimed to test whether signatures of past pathogen exposure could be identified by cataloging public T cell receptors. A later genetic analysis took genome-wide SNP genotypes for about three fifths of the 666 donors and used that subset as a discovery cohort. Alongside the repertoire data, information on donor age, sex, ethnicity and CMV serostatus was compiled. HLA typing included class I and class II loci at four-digit resolution. Of the approximately 400 genotyped donors, 75% to 85% were placed in the genetic ancestry cluster associated with self-reported Caucasian donors. The study profiled the T cell repertoires of about 640 subjects by immunosequencing and related them to cytomegalovirus serostatus. Among roughly 400 genotyped donors of the cohort, an average of approximately 250,000 unique TCR beta nucleotide sequences were sequenced per donor, roughly 20% of them non-productive. In an earlier analysis of 587 of the donors, high-throughput TCR beta sequencing was used to judge whether each TCR beta V gene segment behaved as functional or pseudogenic.

V is trimmed back by 1 base and J by 0 bases, and the junction contains 14 bases that no gene match accounts for. Taken from cysteine to phenylalanine, the CDR3 has 19 residues. The entry retains the CDR3 DNA only, 57 bases that are in frame from base 1. Per the germline V gene (reference sequence), LNHDA is the CDR1 and SQIVND is the CDR2. As for this clone: The antigen it binds to is not known. The record has no base qualities; no much larger clone is one base away.

Library method: the immunoSEQ multiplex PCR assay. For the multiplex PCR, a mixture combining 60 forward primers for TCR Vbeta segments and 13 reverse primers for TCR Jbeta segments was used. Amplification of the CDR3 region of rearranged TCR beta genes was performed with a multiplex PCR assay on genomic DNA. On the Illumina HiSeq System, the amplified TCR beta libraries were sequenced as 87-base-pair reads. From the authors' description of their analysis: Across the 500 to 750 repertoires, a later analysis counted roughly 84 million unique TCR beta chains, 8.5 million to 12 million of which were shared by at least two donors. To remove PCR and sequencing errors, raw reads were error-corrected and collapsed into unique sequences using a nearest-neighbor algorithm that merged closely related sequences. V, D and J gene segments were assigned by aligning CDR3 sequences to IMGT reference sequences. For a sequence to be retained, a match of at least six nucleotides to both a V gene segment and a J gene segment was required. A rearrangement counted as productive if the CDR3 had no stop codons and remained in frame with V and J, and every other rearrangement counted as non-productive. CDR3 was defined by IMGT convention, running from the second conserved V-encoded cysteine to the conserved J-encoded phenylalanine. In an earlier analysis of around 640 of the donors, sequences lacking an unambiguous match to a single V gene segment were excluded. An earlier analysis of 500 to 600 of the donors classified V segments as functional when productive rearrangements were above 56.7% and as segregating when the standard deviation between donors was above 5%. A statistical classification framework was built for diagnosing cytomegalovirus status from the catalog of TCR beta chain sequences. In a later analysis, V and J genes were assigned by comparing TCR nucleotide sequences against IMGT/GENE-DB human TR gene sequences. A later analysis assigned CDR3 sequences and most-parsimonious VDJ recombination scenarios with the TCRdist pipeline. In a later analysis, every TCR beta chain was defined by the combination of its CDR3 amino acid sequence and its V-gene family, and reads without a unique V-gene family were dropped. A later analysis removed several hundred highly shared, low-generation-probability nucleotide sequences to deal with suspected cross-contamination and a sequencing artifact. A later analysis calculated a clonal expansion index for each public chain from normalized within-repertoire ranks of inferred template counts. In a later analysis, generation probabilities were computed using a VDJ recombination model fitted to out-of-frame rearrangements, and the results were checked against IGoR. In a later analysis, TCR-TCR, TCR-HLA and TCR-CMV co-occurrence was scored with hypergeometric tests, and a repertoire-size bias correction was applied to TCR pairs. False discovery rates were estimated in a later analysis by permuting HLA or CMV assignments 20 times. In a later analysis, co-occurring TCRs were grouped using DBSCAN, and TCRdist sequence similarity was added for clustering within HLA-allele-positive subsets. Repertoires with fewer than 30,000 or more than 120,000 public chains, plus five repertoires with anomalous nucleotide sharing, were excluded from co-occurrence clustering. In TCRdb, the immuneACCESS table is reduced to in-frame sequences with V and J assigned. These tables do not hold every clone; where another copy was compared, an unresolved V gene accounts for under half, and the others remain unexplained. V and J calls and clone size come straight from that table; D and trimming were deduced from the DNA. For this sample the table gives some 200,000 clones, of which more than 75% were detected only once. The biggest ten clones account for roughly 6% of the sample.

The cohort was made up of 500 to 850 healthy bone marrow donors. Cohort members were all nominally healthy when sampled, although unrecorded immune exposures were likely present. The donor tested CMV seropositive, placing the donor among the 290 or so seropositive members of the cohort. Every donor gave a peripheral blood sample, and the peripheral blood mononuclear cells from that sample were used for TCR beta sequencing. Genomic DNA extraction from the blood cell samples was performed with the Qiagen DNeasy Blood Extraction Kit. Overall study outcomes, separate from this receptor: A total of about 150 TCR beta chains were listed by the study as associated with cytomegalovirus. An earlier analysis of approximately 590 of the donors showed that most TCR beta V segments appeared in productive rearrangements either about 87% or about 30% of the time, which broadly matched IMGT annotations. In a later analysis, HLA-associated TCR beta chains were found to be more clonally expanded and to have lower generation probabilities than equally common non-associated chains. According to a later analysis, TCR association rates differed among HLA loci, with DRB1 alleles showing the most associated TCRs and HLA-C alleles showing the fewest. A few of the identified cytomegalovirus-associated TCR beta chains were confirmed in vitro to be specific for cytomegalovirus antigens. Most TCR sequences were observed very rarely across donors, whereas some public TCRs were present in many individuals. This cohort had only TCR beta chains sequenced, and the lack of alpha or paired-chain data limited which features could be detected. According to a later analysis, most CMV-associated TCR beta chains appeared to be HLA-restricted, and the HLA associations seemed to be driven largely by CMV exposure. An association between a missense DCLRE1C variant and V-gene and J-gene trimming of TCR beta chains was found in a later genetic analysis and replicated in an independent cohort. A group of highly shared sequence variants was considered likely to be a technical artifact of the sequencing pipeline. The presence/absence analyses assumed that sequencing depth was roughly uniform across donors, and that assumption may not be true. In a later genetic analysis, fewer N-insertions in productive TCRs were reported among donors in an Asian-associated ancestry cluster than the roughly 700-donor mean. Because HLA typing was missing for some donors at each locus, association tests included only the typed subset. When HLA alleles, especially DR and DQ, strongly co-occurred, TCR associations were difficult to assign to individual alleles. In a later analysis, about 16,000 TCR beta sequences were associated with specific HLA alleles at a false discovery rate of 0.05. A later analysis reported that several top co-occurrence clusters appeared linked to parvovirus B19, influenza, CMV and Epstein-Barr virus. The only immune exposure information available for the cohort was CMV serostatus. The authors suggested that the approach could potentially be generalized to other disease states and immunological phenotypes. Because counts were too low, about 15 rarely observed V segments, including chromosome 9 orphons, were left out of the earlier analysis of over 550 of the donors. Some IMGT-functional V segments, including TRBV6-2 and TRBV6-3, could not be told apart with the 87-base-pair reads, so those segments were excluded. Linkage disequilibrium might explain the correlated functional status among segregating V segments, but an unknown experimental factor could not be excluded. In both the original and validation cohorts, the classifier was reported to diagnose cytomegalovirus status with high specificity and sensitivity. A further reported finding was that TCR beta sequences accurately predicted the HLA-A and HLA-B alleles for most subjects in the first cohort.

The sample consisted of PBMCs. This receptor was identified in a woman aged 50 to 65 in good health and CMV-seropositive. Recombination joined TRBV19 with TRBJ1-1; 7 bases in between match TRBD1. The nucleotides are TGTGCCAGTAGTATAGCCCCTACGCAGGGGGTTGCGTTGAACACTGAAGCTTTCTTT. Its protein reads: CASSIAPTQGVALNTEAFF.